One sample yielded the 27 T cell receptor beta chains listed below, sequenced in a study of regulatory T cells in long-lasting Graves disease. Through Arm-PCR of CDR3 regions and iRepertoire HTBI primers, TCR beta libraries were built. TCRdb redid the calling of the multiplex PCR reads with MiXCR, one entry per CDR3 protein. The sample carries roughly 450,000 distinct CDR3 sequences, about 25% recorded once. The time point is: persistent/refractory GD, antithyroid drugs over 5 years with positive TRAb. Preparation of the TCR library used RNA extracted from PBMCs. The sequencing used peripheral blood mononuclear cells (PBMCs), collected when the disease was refractory, from a patient treated with antithyroid drugs. Receptors were obtained from a female donor with Graves disease.

The chain recombines TRBV6-2 or TRBV6-3 with TRBJ2-2, with D tentatively TRBD2 (6 bases). CDR1 is MNHEY, CDR2 SVGEGT, per germline. This CDR3 region has 16 residues. V was cut by 0 bases and J by 5 bases, with 13 bases left in between. The DNA for the CDR3 is TGTGCCAGCAGTTACTCTGACGGGAGAAGAACCGGGGAGCTGTTTTTT. As protein: CASSYSDGRRTGELFF.

This chain uses TRBV7-2 with TRBJ2-5; 7 nucleotides line up with TRBD2. Trimming took 2 bases from V and 5 from J; bases not matched to a gene: 17. The germline V gene encodes CDR1 SGHTA and CDR2 FQGNSA. The CDR3 totals 18 residues. The CDR3 here is CASSLIGFVGGLEETQYF. The CDR3 DNA follows: TGTGCCAGCAGCTTAATCGGGTTCGTGGGAGGGCTAGAGGAGACCCAGTACTTC.

The chain joins TRBV12-3 or TRBV12-4 to TRBJ1-1; D perhaps matches TRBD1 (5 bases). The CDR3 loop spans 13 amino acids. V lost 6 bases and J lost 1, with 9 bases in between. The DNA of the CDR3 is TGTGCCAGCAGACAACAGGAGAACACTGAAGCTTTCTTT. As protein: CASRQQENTEAFF.

V and J are TRBV20-1 and TRBJ2-2, with TRBD2 matching 7 bases. This CDR3 region has 16 residues. The germline gives CDR1 DFQATT, CDR2 SNEGSKA (reference sequence). The J segment lost 2 bases and the V segment lost 0 bases, leaving 6 bases of the junction unmatched. CDR3 in DNA: TGCAGTGCTAGAGACTTTGCGGGAGCCAACACCGGGGAGCTGTTTTTT. Residues: CSARDFAGANTGELFF.

This clonotype was seen more than once but under ten times. The chain links TRBV7-2 to TRBJ1-1, with 8 bases lining up with TRBD1. CDR3 length: 13 residues. V was pared by 5 bases and J by 4 bases, with 3 bases of the junction left unmatched. Per the germline V gene, CDR1 is SGHTA and CDR2 is FQGNSA. CDR3: CASSIQGGTEAFF. CDR3 bases: TGTGCCAGCAGCATACAGGGGGGCACTGAAGCTTTCTTT.

This chain uses TRBV19 with TRBJ1-1, with 7 bases aligning to TRBD1. The CDR3 totals 14 residues. Germline V CDR1 and CDR2: LNHDA, SQIVND (reference sequence). J gave up 1 base and V 7 bases, and 6 bases lay outside the gene matches. The CDR3 loop is CASTVGQQNTEAFF. CDR3 bases: TGTGCCAGTACCGTGGGACAGCAGAACACTGAAGCTTTCTTT. Drawing the rest from reference TRBV19 and TRBJ1-1, the complete variable domain is DGGITQSPKYLFRKEGQNVTLSCEQNLNHDAMYWYRQDPGQGLRLIYYSQIVNDFQKGDIAEGYSVSREKKESFPLTVTSAQKNPTAFYLCASTVGQQNTEAFFGQGTRLTVV.

This clonotype was counted between two and nine times. V and J are TRBV6-1 and TRBJ2-7; TRBD2 matches 10 bases. The V and J ends lost 7 bases and 2 bases, in that order; junction bases with no gene match: 8. CDR1 and CDR2 (germline): MNHNS, SASEGT. The CDR3 is 15 residues long. In nucleotides, the CDR3 is TGTGCCAGCACCCCCGGGACTAGCGCGACCTACGAGCAGTACTTC. Translation gives CASTPGTSATYEQYF.

On this clonotype: Because it lacks the conserved phenylalanine or tryptophan at the end, this CDR3 is likely a read error. The chain's CDR3 is CSARDEGETGYSPLHL. The CDR3, as DNA: TGCAGTGCTAGAGATGAAGGCGAAACGGGCTATTCACCCCTCCACCTT. The J gene is TRBJ1-6, the V gene TRBV20-1, with D hard to call. Germline CDR1 is DFQATT and CDR2 is SNEGSKA (reference sequence). V lost 0 bases, J lost 8 bases, and 17 bases lay in between. The CDR3 is 16 residues long.

This clonotype was counted ten times or more. The rearrangement uses TRBV28 and TRBJ2-7; D remains unclear. Per germline, CDR1 MDHEN and CDR2 SYDVKM. V was trimmed by 6 bases and J by 3 bases, leaving 18 bases between them. This CDR3 spans 15 amino acids. The CDR3 DNA is TGTGCCAGCAGCCGATTGACACTTAGAATCTACGAGCAGTACTTC. Translation gives CASSRLTLRIYEQYF.

The chain carries TRBV29-1 and TRBJ2-2, with 8 bases that match TRBD1. The germline V gene encodes CDR1 SQVTM and CDR2 ANQGSEA. This CDR3 has 13 residues. After removal of 7 bases from V and 4 bases from J, the junction contained 5 bases not matched to a gene. Written as DNA, the CDR3 is TGCAGCGGTACCACAGGGGGCACCGGGGAGCTGTTTTTT. The encoded protein is CSGTTGGTGELFF.

The chain combines TRBV6-5 with TRBJ1-1, with D possibly being TRBD1 (5 bases). The CDR3 runs to 15 residues. CDR1 MNHEY and CDR2 SVGAGI come from the germline V gene. V dropped 3 bases and J dropped 3 bases, with 14 bases sitting between them. The CDR3 is CASSYDSLAYTEAFF. For the CDR3, the DNA is TGTGCCAGCAGTTATGACAGCCTGGCATACACTGAAGCTTTCTTT.

This clonotype was observed a handful of times. This chain's CDR3 is CASSYRDSYYEQYF. Written as DNA, the CDR3 is TGCGCCAGCAGCTACAGGGACTCATACTACGAGCAGTACTTC. The genes are TRBV5-1 and TRBJ2-7; TRBD1 or TRBD2 may be the D gene (6 bases each). Germline values: CDR1 SGHRS, CDR2 YFSETQ. The ends were cut back, 3 bases at V and 3 bases at J, with 13 bases in the middle. CDR3 length: 14 amino acids.

In this sample, this clonotype turned up a few times. V gene TRBV7-3 combines with J gene TRBJ2-2; D uncertain. The CDR3 extends over 16 amino acids. Deletions cut 0 bases from V and 0 bases from J, with 8 bases between. Germline-derived CDR1 and CDR2 are SGHTA and FQGTGA. CDR3 loop: CASSLTGSPNTGELFF. The CDR3 DNA reads TGTGCCAGCAGCTTAACGGGGTCCCCGAACACCGGGGAGCTGTTTTTT.

This clonotype was counted ten times or more. V is TRBV7-2 and J is TRBJ2-4; 14 bases match TRBD2. V gave up 4 bases and J gave up 14 bases; unmatched junction bases: 10. The CDR3 totals 15 residues. Germline V gives CDR1 SGHTA, CDR2 FQGNSA. The CDR3 reads CASSSPTSGRAVEYF. DNA for the CDR3: TGTGCCAGCAGCTCGCCGACTAGCGGGAGGGCCGTCGAGTACTTC.

The chain recombines TRBV29-1 with TRBJ2-7; D is ambiguous. The germline V and J ends were trimmed by 3 bases and 4 bases, with 10 bases remaining between them. CDR3 size: 12 residues. The germline V gene has CDR1 SQVTM and CDR2 ANQGSEA. The CDR3: CSVEAEGYEQYF. Here the CDR3 DNA reads TGCAGCGTTGAGGCGGAAGGATACGAGCAGTACTTC.

This clonotype was detected ten times or more. The rearrangement joins TRBV29-1 to TRBJ1-1, with 8 bases aligning to TRBD1. CDR3 length equals 14 residues. Germline-derived CDR1 and CDR2 are SQVTM and ANQGSEA. J gave up 0 bases and V 3 bases, and 3 bases lay outside the gene matches. DNA for the CDR3: TGCAGCGTTGACCAGGGGGCGGTGAACACTGAAGCTTTCTTT. Encoded protein: CSVDQGAVNTEAFF.

The chain uses TRBV7-2 and TRBJ2-7, with 7 bases identical to TRBD1. The CDR3 length is 12 residues. Trimming removed 3 bases from V and 9 bases from J; junction bases left unmatched: 5. The germline V gene encodes CDR1 SGHTA and CDR2 FQGNSA. In DNA, the CDR3 is TGTGCCAGCAGCTTTCGACAGGGACGGCAGTACTTC. Translating gives CASSFRQGRQYF.

The table lists this clonotype with many counts. This chain uses TRBV20-1 with TRBJ2-2, with a possible D match to TRBD1 (5 bases). Per the germline V gene, CDR1 is DFQATT and CDR2 is SNEGSKA (reference sequence). V lost 0 bases to trimming and J lost 0 bases, with 11 bases between them. This CDR3 contains 16 residues. The chain's CDR3 is CSARDQGSSNTGELFF. Written as DNA, the CDR3 is TGCAGTGCTAGAGATCAGGGTTCCTCGAACACCGGGGAGCTGTTTTTT.

This chain links TRBV25-1 with TRBJ1-2, with D possibly matching TRBD1 (6 bases). This CDR3 is built from 13 residues. Trimming removed 3 bases from V and 4 bases from J, with 9 bases in between. In germline, CDR1 is MGHDK, CDR2 SYGVNS. CDR3 in amino acids: CASSDRGGYGYTF. CDR3 coding DNA: TGTGCCAGCAGTGACAGGGGCGGCTATGGCTACACCTTC.

A remark on this clonotype: Sequence at one end of the junction differs from germline and may be a read error. This rearrangement joins TRBV6-2 or TRBV6-3 to TRBJ2-5, with 10 positions matching TRBD1. Germline V gives CDR1 MNHEY, CDR2 SVGEGT. The CDR3 is 15 residues long. This chain's CDR3 is CASTATGGYHETQYF. The CDR3 DNA reads TGTGCCAGCACTGCGACAGGGGGCTACCACGAGACCCAGTACTTC.

Comments on this clonotype: With a much larger clone just one base away, this may be a read error. This chain uses TRBV12-3 or TRBV12-4 with TRBJ2-2, with TRBD1 identical over 11 bases. CDR3 length equals 15 residues. In DNA form, the CDR3 reads TGTGCCAGCAGTTCGGACAGGGGGCATGCCGGGGAGCTGCTTTTT. It translates to CASSSDRGHAGELLF.

This clonotype was counted only a few times. The chain employs TRBV13 and TRBJ2-7; no clear D gene. The germline V gene has CDR1 PRHDT and CDR2 FYEKMQ (reference sequence). The V and J ends lost 4 bases and 3 bases respectively, with 10 bases between them. CDR3 length: 13 amino acids. The DNA of the CDR3 is TGTGCCAGCAGCTACCTCAAAGGCTACGAGCAGTACTTC. Translation gives CASSYLKGYEQYF.

In the case of this clonotype: One base away lies a much larger clone, so this may be a sequencing read error. CDR3 sequence: CVSSPSDRGNQPQHF. CDR3 nucleotide sequence: TGTGTCAGCAGCCCGTCGGACAGGGGGAATCAGCCCCAGCATTTT. The chain combines TRBV6-2 or TRBV6-3 with TRBJ1-5, with 10 nucleotides matching TRBD1. There are 15 residues in the CDR3. The V gene's germline CDR1 is MNHEY and CDR2 SVGEGT.

The V call is TRBV6-1, the J call TRBJ2-2; 7 bases agree with TRBD2. The CDR3 has 14 amino acids. V lost 7 bases, J lost 6 bases, and 8 bases stayed unmatched. The V gene's germline CDR1 is MNHNS and CDR2 SASEGT. Here the CDR3 DNA reads TGTGCCAGCACACTGCGGGAGTTGGCCGGGGAGCTGTTTTTT. The encoded protein is CASTLRELAGELFF.

This clonotype occurred a few times. The chain links TRBV24-1 to TRBJ1-2; 12 bases line up with TRBD1. This CDR3 spans 17 amino acids. Per the germline V gene, CDR1 is KGHDR and CDR2 is SFDVKD. Trimming removed 4 bases from V and 7 bases from J; junction bases left unmatched: 12. This CDR3 is CATSDYKPGQGAFGYTF. The CDR3 DNA reads as TGTGCCACCAGTGACTATAAACCGGGACAGGGGGCCTTTGGCTACACCTTC.

Turning to this clonotype: This may arise from a read error, as a much more abundant clone is one base away. This likely comes from a read error, as the CDR3 has no conserved phenylalanine or tryptophan at its end. This chain links TRBV28 with TRBJ1-1; perhaps TRBD1 as D (5 bases). Trimming removed 6 bases from V and 0 bases from J, with 23 bases in between. Germline CDR1 and CDR2: MDHEN and SYDVKM. The CDR3 has 18 amino acids. The CDR3 is CASSLPSGPNRLNTEAFS. The CDR3 region has the DNA TGTGCCAGCAGCTTACCCTCGGGACCAAATCGTTTGAACACTGAAGCTTTCTCT.

This clonotype was found a few times. The chain has TRBV3-1 and TRBJ1-5, with TRBD1 matching over 7 bases. This CDR3 region has 13 residues. Germline CDR1 is LGHDT and CDR2 is YNNKEL (reference sequence). The V gene end was trimmed by 4 bases and the J gene end by 7 bases; junction bases not matched to a gene: 4. Here the CDR3 reads CASSPQGEQPQHF. The DNA for the CDR3 is TGTGCCAGCAGCCCTCAGGGGGAGCAGCCCCAGCATTTT.